A single sample is the source of the 14 T cell receptor beta chains below, sequenced in a study of blood T cell repertoires in COVID-19. TCRdb keeps only in-frame clones here, not all; method: immunoSEQ multiplex PCR. The sample consists of nearly 350,000 clones, about nine tenths of them appearing once. The sequencing input was peripheral blood. The receptors shown here come from a woman in her 70s with COVID-19, enrolled during active disease.

The CDR3 DNA reads as TGTGCCCCCCCCGGGGACTCCTATGGCTACACCTTC. It yields the protein CAPPGDSYGYTF. The chain couples TRBV9 to TRBJ1-2; D is possibly TRBD1 (5 bases). From germline, CDR1 is SGDLS and CDR2 YYNGEE. This CDR3 has 12 amino acids. V gave up 10 bases and J gave up 4 bases, with 14 bases separating them.

In this sample, this clone turned up once. The V gene is TRBV24-1, the J gene TRBJ2-3; no firm D call. Trimming took 7 bases from V and 6 from J, leaving 7 bases between them. Germline V gene lookup returns CDR1 KGHDR and CDR2 SFDVKD. The CDR3 length is 11 residues. CDR3 DNA sequence: TGTGCCACCAGATATTCTGATACGCAGTATTTT. This codes for CATRYSDTQYF.

The V gene is TRBV5-6, the J gene TRBJ1-2; TRBD1 is a possible D gene (6 bases). Germline V gives CDR1 SGHDT, CDR2 YYEEEE. V lost 4 bases, J lost 10 bases, and 23 bases lay in between. CDR3 length: 15 amino acids. The CDR3 protein is CASSVSAPGVEDYTF. The CDR3 bases are TGTGCCAGCAGCGTGTCAGCACCAGGGGTTGAAGACTACACCTTC.

The V and J genes are TRBV15 and TRBJ2-7; 8 bases are shared with TRBD1. Germline CDR1 and CDR2: LNHNV and YYDKDF (reference sequence). The CDR3 sequence is 16 residues long. V was clipped by 3 bases and J by 3 bases; unmatched bases: 10. This CDR3 is CATSSAGQALNYEQYF. The CDR3 nucleotides are TGTGCCACCAGCAGTGCGGGACAGGCCCTCAACTACGAGCAGTACTTC.

This sequence joins TRBV2 and TRBJ1-1; 9 bases map to TRBD1. Per germline, CDR1 SNHLY and CDR2 FYNNEI. Trimming at V came to 9 bases and at J to 1 base, leaving 9 bases not matched to a gene. The CDR3 has 15 residues. DNA for the CDR3: TGTGCCAGTAGGGGGACAGGGACGGGGAACACTGAAGCTTTCTTT. Residues: CASRGTGTGNTEAFF.

Only a few counts were recorded for this clone. This chain connects TRBV4-3 to TRBJ1-6; D gene ambiguous. The length of the CDR3 is 15 residues. Deletions cut 0 bases from V and 2 bases from J, with 5 bases between. Germline CDR1 and CDR2: LGHNA and YSLEER. The CDR3 DNA reads TGCGCCAGCAGCCAAGAGAGGACCTATAATTCACCCCTCCACTTT. The encoded protein is CASSQERTYNSPLHF.

The chain is built from TRBV9 and TRBJ1-2; 8 bases line up with TRBD1. The CDR3 runs to 18 residues. Germline lookup yields CDR1 SGDLS and CDR2 YYNGEE. V lost 0 bases and J lost 3; bases outside the gene matches: 13. CDR3 sequence (DNA): TGTGCCAGCAGCGTAGGGGACAGGCCGCGCCCGCGGGACTATGGCTACACCTTC. Translating it yields CASSVGDRPRPRDYGYTF.

The rearrangement joins TRBV7-2 to TRBJ2-1, with TRBD2 matching 7 bases. CDR1 is SGHTA, CDR2 FQGNSA, per germline. Losses at the gene ends were 0 bases for V and 8 bases for J; bases not matched to a gene: 16. The CDR3 extends over 18 amino acids. The CDR3 is CASSLASSGGTIQHEQFF. CDR3 nucleotides: TGTGCCAGCAGCTTAGCTTCCTCCGGCGGGACTATCCAACATGAGCAGTTCTTC.

V gene TRBV5-1 combines with J gene TRBJ1-6; TRBD1 might be the D (6 bases). Germline CDR1 reads SGHRS; CDR2 reads YFSETQ. The V end lost 4 bases, the J end lost 6 bases, and 11 bases lay between the germline ends. The CDR3 has 14 residues. The CDR3 sequence: CASSQDSSNSPLHF. In nucleotides, the CDR3 is TGCGCCAGCAGCCAGGACAGCAGTAATTCACCCCTCCACTTT.

This clone was counted a few times. V gene TRBV12-3 or TRBV12-4 combines with J gene TRBJ1-4, with D unclear. Trimming left V 3 bases short and J 8 bases short, with 10 bases between. The CDR3 runs 13 residues. CDR3 region: CASSFRGSEKLFF. The CDR3 coding sequence is TGTGCCAGCAGTTTTAGAGGTTCGGAAAAACTGTTTTTT.

The chain uses TRBV28 and TRBJ2-3, with TRBD1 matching 12 bases. The CDR3 contains 17 residues. CDR1 MDHEN and CDR2 SYDVKM come from the germline V gene. Trimming took 3 bases from V and 2 from J; bases not matched to a gene: 6. CDR3 coding DNA: TGTGCCAGCAGTTTGGGGGACAGGGGGCCCCCCACAGATACGCAGTATTTT. It is translated as CASSLGDRGPPTDTQYF.

The genes are TRBV24-1 and TRBJ2-3; TRBD2 is a possible D gene (5 bases). The CDR3 loop spans 13 amino acids. Per the germline V gene, CDR1 is KGHDR and CDR2 is SFDVKD. V lost 3 bases and J 6 bases, leaving 9 bases between the germline ends. The CDR3 DNA follows: TGTGCCACCAGTGATGGAGGCGTGGATACGCAGTATTTT. Its protein is CATSDGGVDTQYF.

The chain carries TRBV5-1 and TRBJ2-3, with 15 bases that match TRBD2. Germline values: CDR1 SGHRS, CDR2 YFSETQ. This CDR3 has 18 residues. V trimming: 0 bases; J trimming: 5 bases; junction bases outside the gene matches: 7. The CDR3 bases are TGCGCCAGCAGCTTGGGAGGACTAGCGGGGGGGATGAGAGATACGCAGTATTTT. Protein sequence: CASSLGGLAGGMRDTQYF.

The V and J genes are TRBV4-1 and TRBJ2-4, with 9 bases matching TRBD1. V shed 2 bases, J shed 6 bases, and the junction held 8 bases outside the gene matches. This CDR3 is 16 amino acids long. Germline lookup yields CDR1 MGHRA and CDR2 YSYEKL. The CDR3 DNA sequence: TGCGCCAGCAGCCAACCCGACAGGGGGAATGGAAACATTCAGTACTTC. Amino acid sequence: CASSQPDRGNGNIQYF.